The TCR beta chain described here comes from a study of identifying expanded T cells in peripheral blood. Whole-study findings and limits: Over about two and four weeks, about 17 and 20 clones changed, versus roughly 1.1 between replicates.

The CDR3 is made up of 14 amino acids. The germline gives CDR1 KGHSH, CDR2 LQKENI. The ends lost 3 bases at V and 7 bases at J; junction bases unmatched: 7. Comment on this clone: Its antigen is not identified.

The assay was immunoSEQ multiplex PCR, and TCRdb's table has in-frame clones only and misses some. The table shows approximately 97,000 clones, with about 91% occurring only once. This chain uses TRBV18 with TRBJ2-5, with TRBD2 matching 8 bases. Sample: blood. The clonotype originates from a person aged 18-69 years in good health. The CDR3, as DNA: TGTGCCAGCTCACCCCGGCGGGAGGAAGGGACCCAGTACTTC. Amino acid sequence: CASSPRREEGTQYF.